This record looks at one TCR beta chain sequence and its context. Its antigen remains unidentified. Base qualities are not recorded, but no much larger clone differs from it by a single base. The entry originates in a study of PD-1 blockade in classical Hodgkin lymphoma (TCRdb year 2020). Turning to the overall study: Nivolumab dosing was 3 mg/kg intravenously every 2 weeks, continuing until either disease progression or unacceptable toxicity. A peripheral blood immune signature of response to PD-1 blockade in classical Hodgkin lymphoma was defined using TCR beta sequencing and CyTOF.

The time point label, read with the paper, signifies: cycle 2 day 1 (C2D1) of nivolumab. Every trial patient had relapsed after autologous stem cell transplantation, and cohorts A, B and C differed in prior brentuximab vedotin exposure. The trial cohort was composed of over 50 patients with relapsed/refractory classical Hodgkin lymphoma, for whom complete response, partial response or progressive disease was recorded as best overall response. Single-agent nivolumab was administered to trial patients in the multi-cohort phase II CheckMate 205 trial. Best overall response was determined by an independent review committee according to the 2007 International Working Group response criteria. Trial PBMCs were collected immediately before nivolumab initiation (C1D1) and during therapy at cycle 2 day 1 and cycle 4 day 1. Peripheral blood was collected in 8 mL Vacutainer Cell Preparation Tubes, from which PBMCs were isolated by centrifugation and then cryopreserved.

The Qiagen DNeasy kit was used to extract genomic DNA both from unsorted PBMCs and from the negatively selected CD4+ and CD8+ fractions. TCR beta CDR3 regions were subjected to amplification by immunoSEQ multiplex PCR with primers that anneal to V and J segments. Amplification bias was minimized using a synthetic immune receptor repertoire, and residual bias was removed computationally after sequencing. Processing in the source paper ran as follows. Repertoire diversity was quantified as the Shannon entropy index using custom Python scripts. Unsorted, CD4+ and CD8+ repertoires were analyzed separately, except in combined analyses where CD4+ and CD8+ sequences were merged in silico. Clonal expansion was defined as at least a 2-fold frequency increase after treatment relative to C1D1, with a pseudocount of 0.5 for undetected baseline clones. Singleton clones were defined as clones with 0 or 1 copy at C1D1, and non-singleton clones were defined as clones with 2 or more copies. Clones expanded in unsorted samples were assigned a CD4+, CD8+ or unknown annotation through matching of protein sequences in sorted samples from the same patient. Wilcoxon tests on paired samples were used to test changes in diversity from C1D1 to C4D1. In TCRdb, the immuneACCESS table is reduced to in-frame sequences with V and J assigned. These tables do not hold every clone; where another copy was compared, an unresolved V gene accounts for under half, and the others remain unexplained. The D gene and trimming were derived from the DNA, and the V and J assignments and clone size from that table. The table for this sample lists about 97,000 clones; around 88% of them were counted only once. The biggest ten clones account for around 7% of the sample.

Findings and caveats that apply to the study as a whole: Baseline TCR diversity was reported to be lower in newly diagnosed patients than in healthy donors and to be lower still in relapsed/refractory patients. The study covered only a single clinical trial cohort, and the causes of the repertoire differences, possibly disease activity or prior therapy, were still not defined. Lower diversity was observed in patients in whom nivolumab was started less than 1 year after ASCT, and these patients were excluded from later analyses so that confounding by immune reconstitution would be avoided. Among trial patients, those achieving complete response had baseline diversity similar to that of newly diagnosed patients, while diversity was significantly lower in partial responders and progressors. A significant rise by C4D1 was seen in CD4+ but not CD8+ TCR diversity (p=0.0027 vs p=0.16), with the rise being most apparent in complete responders (p=0.02).

The TCR was taken from a human donor with classical Hodgkin lymphoma. This specimen was peripheral blood mononuclear cells (PBMCs), taken before the second cycle of nivolumab.

This receptor carries the CDR3 CASSWGLHKNIQYF. The base sequence is TGTGCCAGCAGCTGGGGCCTCCACAAAAACATTCAGTACTTC. The chain uses TRBV7-2 and TRBJ2-4; a tentative D match to TRBD1 spans 5 bases. CDR1 SGHTA and CDR2 FQGNSA are derived from the germline V gene. The CDR3 goes from the cysteine to the phenylalanine over 14 residues. Solely the CDR3 DNA is kept, with 42 bases framed from the first base. V is clipped by 4 bases and J by 3 bases, and the sequence between their germline boundaries is 10 bases long.